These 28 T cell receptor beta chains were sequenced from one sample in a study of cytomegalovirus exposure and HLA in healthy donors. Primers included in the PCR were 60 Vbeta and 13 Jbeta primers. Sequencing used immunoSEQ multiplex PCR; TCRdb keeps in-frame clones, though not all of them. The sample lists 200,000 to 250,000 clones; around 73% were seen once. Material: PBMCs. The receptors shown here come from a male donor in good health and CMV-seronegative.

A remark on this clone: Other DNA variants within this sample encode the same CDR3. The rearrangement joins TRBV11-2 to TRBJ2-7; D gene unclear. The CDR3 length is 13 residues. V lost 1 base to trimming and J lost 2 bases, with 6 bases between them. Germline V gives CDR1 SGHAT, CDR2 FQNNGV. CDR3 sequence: CASSLGETYEQYF. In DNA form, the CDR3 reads TGTGCCAGCAGCTTAGGCGAGACCTACGAGCAGTACTTC.

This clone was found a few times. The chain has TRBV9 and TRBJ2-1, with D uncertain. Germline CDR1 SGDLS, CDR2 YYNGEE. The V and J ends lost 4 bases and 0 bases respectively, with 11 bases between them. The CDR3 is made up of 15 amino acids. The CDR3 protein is CASSPPGSSYNEQFF. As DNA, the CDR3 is TGTGCCAGCAGCCCCCCAGGTAGCTCCTACAATGAGCAGTTCTTC.

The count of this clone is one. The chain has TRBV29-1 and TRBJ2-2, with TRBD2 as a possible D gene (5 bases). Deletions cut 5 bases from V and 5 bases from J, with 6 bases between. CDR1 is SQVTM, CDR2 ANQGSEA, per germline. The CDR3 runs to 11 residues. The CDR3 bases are TGCAGCGTTATAGCGACCGGGGAGCTGTTTTTT. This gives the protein CSVIATGELFF.

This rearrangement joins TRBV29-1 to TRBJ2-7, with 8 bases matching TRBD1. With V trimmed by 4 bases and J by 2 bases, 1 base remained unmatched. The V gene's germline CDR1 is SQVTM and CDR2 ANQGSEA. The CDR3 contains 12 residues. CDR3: CSVVRGPYEQYF. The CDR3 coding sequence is TGCAGCGTTGTCAGGGGGCCCTACGAGCAGTACTTC.

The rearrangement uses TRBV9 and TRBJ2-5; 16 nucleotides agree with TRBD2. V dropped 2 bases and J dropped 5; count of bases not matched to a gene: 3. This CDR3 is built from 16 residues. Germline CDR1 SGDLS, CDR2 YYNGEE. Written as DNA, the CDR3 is TGTGCCAGCAGCGTGGGACTAGCGGGAGGGGTGGAGACCCAGTACTTC. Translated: CASSVGLAGGVETQYF.

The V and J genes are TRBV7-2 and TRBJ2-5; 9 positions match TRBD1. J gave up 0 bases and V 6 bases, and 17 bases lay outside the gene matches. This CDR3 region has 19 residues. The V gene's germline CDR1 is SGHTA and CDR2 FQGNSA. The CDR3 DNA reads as TGTGCCAGCAGGAGGGGACTCTCGGGGACAGGGAAGTACCAAGAGACCCAGTACTTC. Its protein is CASRRGLSGTGKYQETQYF.

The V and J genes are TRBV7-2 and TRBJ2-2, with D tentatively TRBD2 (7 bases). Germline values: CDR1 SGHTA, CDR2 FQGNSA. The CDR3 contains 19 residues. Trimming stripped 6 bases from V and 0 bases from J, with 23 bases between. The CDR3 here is CASRLRGGSGVANTGELFF. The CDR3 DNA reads TGTGCCAGCAGACTACGCGGGGGCAGCGGTGTCGCGAACACCGGGGAGCTGTTTTTT.

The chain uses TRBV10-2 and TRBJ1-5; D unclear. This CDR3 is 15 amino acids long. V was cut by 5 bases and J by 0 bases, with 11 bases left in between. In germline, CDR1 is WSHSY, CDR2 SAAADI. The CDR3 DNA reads TGCGCCAGCAGTCCGACGGAGTATAGCAATCAGCCCCAGCATTTT. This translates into CASSPTEYSNQPQHF.

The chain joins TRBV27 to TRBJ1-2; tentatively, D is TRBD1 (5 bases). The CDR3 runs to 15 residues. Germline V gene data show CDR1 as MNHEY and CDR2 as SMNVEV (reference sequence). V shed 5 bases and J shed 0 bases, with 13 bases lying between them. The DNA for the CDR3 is TGTGCCAGCAGTGGGAGGGGTCGAGCTAACTATGGCTACACCTTC. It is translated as CASSGRGRANYGYTF.

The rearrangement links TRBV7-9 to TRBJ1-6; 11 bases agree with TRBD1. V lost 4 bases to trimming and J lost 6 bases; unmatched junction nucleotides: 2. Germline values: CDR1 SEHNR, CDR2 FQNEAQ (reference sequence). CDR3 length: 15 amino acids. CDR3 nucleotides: TGTGCCAGCAGCTGGGGGACAGGGGGTAATTCACCCCTCCACTTT. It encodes CASSWGTGGNSPLHF.

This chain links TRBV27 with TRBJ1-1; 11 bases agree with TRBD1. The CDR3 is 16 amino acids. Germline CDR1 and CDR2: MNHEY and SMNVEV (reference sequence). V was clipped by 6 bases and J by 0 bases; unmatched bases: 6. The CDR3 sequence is CASRLGTGGMNTEAFF. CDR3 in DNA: TGTGCCAGCAGGCTAGGGACAGGGGGGATGAACACTGAAGCTTTCTTT.

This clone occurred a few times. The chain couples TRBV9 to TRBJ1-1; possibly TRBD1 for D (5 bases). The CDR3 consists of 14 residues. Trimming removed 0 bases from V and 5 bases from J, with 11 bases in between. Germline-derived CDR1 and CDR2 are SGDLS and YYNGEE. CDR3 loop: CASSVGQGKTEAFF. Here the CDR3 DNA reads TGTGCCAGCAGCGTAGGGCAGGGAAAAACTGAAGCTTTCTTT.

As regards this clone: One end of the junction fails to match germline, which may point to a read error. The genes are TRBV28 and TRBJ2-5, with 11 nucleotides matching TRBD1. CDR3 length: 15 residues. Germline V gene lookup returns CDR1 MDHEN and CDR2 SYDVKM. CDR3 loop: CASSPPGTGGETQHF. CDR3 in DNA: TGTGCCAGCAGTCCCCCCGGGACAGGGGGAGAGACCCAGCACTTC.

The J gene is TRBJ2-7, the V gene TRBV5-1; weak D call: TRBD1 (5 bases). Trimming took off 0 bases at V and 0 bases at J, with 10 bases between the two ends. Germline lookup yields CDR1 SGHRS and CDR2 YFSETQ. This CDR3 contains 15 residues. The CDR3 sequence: CASSLEGISSYEQYF. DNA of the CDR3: TGCGCCAGCAGCTTGGAGGGGATCAGCTCCTACGAGCAGTACTTC.

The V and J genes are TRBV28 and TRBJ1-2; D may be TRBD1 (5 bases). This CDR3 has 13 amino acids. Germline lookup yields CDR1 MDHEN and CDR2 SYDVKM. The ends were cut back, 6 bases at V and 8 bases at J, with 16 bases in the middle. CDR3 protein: CASSLTGVGGYTF. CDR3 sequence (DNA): TGTGCCAGCAGCCTTACAGGCGTGGGGGGCTACACCTTC.

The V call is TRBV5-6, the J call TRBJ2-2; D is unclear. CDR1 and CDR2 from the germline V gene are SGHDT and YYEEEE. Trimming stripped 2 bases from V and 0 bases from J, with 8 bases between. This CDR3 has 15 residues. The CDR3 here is CASSFDFSNTGELFF. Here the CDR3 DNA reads TGTGCCAGCAGCTTTGACTTTTCGAACACCGGGGAGCTGTTTTTT.

The CDR3 nucleotides read TGTGCCAGCAGTGGTCATTGGGCTGAGGAAAAACTGTTTTTT. Translated: CASSGHWAEEKLFF. The rearrangement links TRBV25-1 to TRBJ1-4; D is uncertain. Germline V gives CDR1 MGHDK, CDR2 SYGVNS. The CDR3 has 14 residues. Trimming took 4 bases from V and 8 from J, leaving 14 bases between them. Full variable domain (missing parts from reference TRBV25-1 and TRBJ1-4): EADIYQTPRYLVIGTGKKITLECSQTMGHDKMYWYQQDPGMELHLIHYSYGVNSTEKGDLSSESTVSRIRTEHFPLTLESARPSHTSQYLCASSGHWAEEKLFFGSGTQLSVL.

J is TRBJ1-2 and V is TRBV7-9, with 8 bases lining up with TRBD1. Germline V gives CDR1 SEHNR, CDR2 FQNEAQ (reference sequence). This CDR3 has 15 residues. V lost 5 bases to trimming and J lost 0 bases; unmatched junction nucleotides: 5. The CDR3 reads CASSDGQGANYGYTF. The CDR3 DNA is TGTGCCAGCAGCGACGGACAGGGCGCTAACTATGGCTACACCTTC.

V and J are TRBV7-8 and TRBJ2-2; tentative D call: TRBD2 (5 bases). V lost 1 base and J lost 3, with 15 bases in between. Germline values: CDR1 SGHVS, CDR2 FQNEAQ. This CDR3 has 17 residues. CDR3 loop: CASSLVLAGSDTGELFF. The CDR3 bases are TGTGCCAGCAGCTTAGTGTTGGCGGGTTCGGACACCGGGGAGCTGTTTTTT.

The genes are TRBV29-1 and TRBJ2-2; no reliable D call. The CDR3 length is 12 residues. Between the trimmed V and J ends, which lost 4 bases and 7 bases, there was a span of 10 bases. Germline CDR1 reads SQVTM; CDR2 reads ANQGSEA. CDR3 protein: CSVVGEFGELFF. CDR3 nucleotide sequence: TGCAGCGTTGTAGGAGAGTTCGGGGAGCTGTTTTTT.

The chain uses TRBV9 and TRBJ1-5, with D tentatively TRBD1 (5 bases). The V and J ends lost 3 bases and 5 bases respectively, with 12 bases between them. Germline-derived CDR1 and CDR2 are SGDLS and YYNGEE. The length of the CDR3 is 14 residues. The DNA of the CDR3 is TGTGCCAGCAGCGCTGGGTTAGGGGATCAGCCCCAGCATTTT. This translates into CASSAGLGDQPQHF. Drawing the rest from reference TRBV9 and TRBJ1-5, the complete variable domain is DSGVTQTPKHLITATGQRVTLRCSPRSGDLSVYWYQQSLDQGLQFLIQYYNGEERAKGNILERFSAQQFPDLHSELNLSSLELGDSALYFCASSAGLGDQPQHFGDGTRLSIL.

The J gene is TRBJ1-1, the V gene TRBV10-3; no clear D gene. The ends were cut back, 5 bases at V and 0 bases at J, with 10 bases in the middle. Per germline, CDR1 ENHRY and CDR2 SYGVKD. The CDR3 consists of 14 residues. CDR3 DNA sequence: TGTGCCATCAGTTCAGAGGGAATGAACACTGAAGCTTTCTTT. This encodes CAISSEGMNTEAFF.

The CDR3 protein is CASSTFGVAYEQYF. CDR3 sequence (DNA): TGTGCCAGTAGTACCTTTGGAGTGGCCTACGAGCAGTACTTC. The gene calls are TRBV19 and TRBJ2-5, with unresolved D. The DNA end is more similar to TRBJ2-7, so the J call may be wrong. The CDR3 length is 14 residues. The germline V gene encodes CDR1 LNHDA and CDR2 SQIVND (reference sequence).

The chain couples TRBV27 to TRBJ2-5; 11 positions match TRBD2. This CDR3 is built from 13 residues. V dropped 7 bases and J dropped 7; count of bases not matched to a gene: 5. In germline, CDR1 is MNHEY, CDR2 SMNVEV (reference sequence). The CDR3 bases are TGTGCCAGCACAGGAACTAGCGGGGGGACCCAGTACTTC. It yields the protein CASTGTSGGTQYF.

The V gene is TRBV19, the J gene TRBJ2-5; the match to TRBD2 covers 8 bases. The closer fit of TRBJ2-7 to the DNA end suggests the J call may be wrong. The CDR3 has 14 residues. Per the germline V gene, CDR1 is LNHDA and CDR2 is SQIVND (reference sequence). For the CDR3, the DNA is TGTGCCAGTAGTCTCCGGGAGGGCCGCGACGAGCAGTACTTC. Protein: CASSLREGRDEQYF.

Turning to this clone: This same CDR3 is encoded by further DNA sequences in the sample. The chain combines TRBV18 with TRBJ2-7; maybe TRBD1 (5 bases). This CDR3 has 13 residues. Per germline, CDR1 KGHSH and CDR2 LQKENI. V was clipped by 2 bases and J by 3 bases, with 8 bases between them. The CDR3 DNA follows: TGTGCCAGCTCACCAACAGGTTACTACGAGCAGTACTTC. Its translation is CASSPTGYYEQYF.

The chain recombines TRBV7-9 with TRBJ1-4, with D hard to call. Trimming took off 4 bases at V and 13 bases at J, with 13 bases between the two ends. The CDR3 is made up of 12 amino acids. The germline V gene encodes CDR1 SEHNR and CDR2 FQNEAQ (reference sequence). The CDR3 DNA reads TGTGCCAGCAGCTCCGAGGCCCGATTACTGTTTTTT. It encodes CASSSEARLLFF.

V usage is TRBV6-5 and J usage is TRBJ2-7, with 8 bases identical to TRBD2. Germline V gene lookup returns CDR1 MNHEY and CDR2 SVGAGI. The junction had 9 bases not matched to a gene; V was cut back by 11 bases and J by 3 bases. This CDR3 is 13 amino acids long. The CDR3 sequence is CAARQRGYYEQYF. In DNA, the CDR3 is TGTGCCGCCCGCCAGCGGGGGTACTACGAGCAGTACTTC.